The 27 T cell receptor delta chains in this list originate from one sample, sequenced in a study of gamma-delta chains in newborns, infants, children. TCRdb re-called the reads through CATT. Found here are several thousand delta-chain clones, under 50% of them singletons; the top ten hold more than 12%. Sequenced sample: blood. These receptors all come from a child who received the measles vaccine.

The chain joins TRDV1 to TRDJ1; 11 nucleotides agree with TRDD3. Trimming took 2 bases from V and 5 from J; bases not matched to a gene: 28. CDR1 and CDR2 (germline): TSWWSYY, QGS. This CDR3 has 23 residues. The DNA for the CDR3 is TGTGCTCTTGGGGAATCGTTTTCCTACCTACGCCGGTACTGGGGGATAATGGGAGATAAACTCATCTTT. Translating gives CALGESFSYLRRYWGIMGDKLIF.

V is TRDV1 and J is TRDJ1; TRDD2 might be the D (5 bases). The CDR3 runs 17 residues. Germline V CDR1 and CDR2: TSWWSYY, QGS. Trimming stripped 2 bases from V and 0 bases from J, with 16 bases between. CDR3 protein: CALGEALPRLYTDKLIF. In DNA form, the CDR3 reads TGTGCTCTTGGGGAAGCCCTACCTAGGCTGTACACCGATAAACTCATCTTT.

This clone was found a few times. The chain couples TRDV1 to TRDJ1; maybe TRDD3 (10 bases). The CDR3 contains 21 residues. The germline V gene encodes CDR1 TSWWSYY and CDR2 QGS. Trimming took 2 bases from V and 2 from J, leaving 30 bases between them. CDR3 protein: CALGEGPAFLPVLGDTDKLIF. CDR3 sequence (DNA): TGTGCTCTTGGGGAAGGCCCGGCCTTCCTACCCGTACTGGGGGATACCGATAAACTCATCTTT.

Details on this clone: The same CDR3 arises from other DNA sequences in this sample as well. The chain combines TRDV1 with TRDJ1, with 13 bases fitting TRDD3. This CDR3 region has 21 residues. Germline V gene lookup returns CDR1 TSWWSYY and CDR2 QGS. Unmatched junction bases numbered 18, after V lost 0 bases and J lost 5 bases. CDR3 amino acids: CALGELAFLWVLGDTTDKLIF. The CDR3 DNA is TGTGCTCTTGGGGAACTGGCCTTCCTGTGGGTACTGGGGGATACGACGGATAAACTCATCTTT.

The chain carries TRAV29/DV5 and TRDJ1; 13 bases are shared with TRDD3. This CDR3 comprises 20 residues. Germline V gene lookup returns CDR1 NSMFDY and CDR2 ISSIKDK. V shed 5 bases and J 0 bases; nucleotides not matched to a gene: 19. The CDR3 region is CAASLRVTGGYGPYTDKLIF. The CDR3 nucleotides read TGTGCAGCCAGTTTACGGGTAACTGGGGGATACGGACCTTACACCGATAAACTCATCTTT. The whole variable domain, filled in from reference TRAV29/DV5 and TRDJ1, reads DQQVKQNSPSLSVQEGRISILNCDYTNSMFDYFLWYKKYPAEGPTFLISISSIKDKNEDGRFTVFLNKSAKHLSLHIVPSQPGDSAVYFCAASLRVTGGYGPYTDKLIFGKGTRVTVEP.

This clone is classed as medium-sized. The genes are TRDV2 and TRDJ1; 7 bases map to TRDD3. Germline V gene sequence: CDR1 GEAIGNYY, CDR2 EKD. Unmatched junction bases numbered 18, after V lost 0 bases and J lost 0 bases. The CDR3 runs to 20 residues. CDR3 residues: CACDTVMGPGGRRYTDKLIF. In DNA, the CDR3 is TGTGCCTGTGACACCGTGATGGGACCTGGGGGTAGAAGGTACACCGATAAACTCATCTTT.

The gene calls are TRDV1 and TRDJ1, with D perhaps TRDD2 (5 bases). Trimming took 4 bases from V and 3 from J, leaving 27 bases between them. Germline CDR1 reads TSWWSYY; CDR2 reads QGS. The CDR3 has 19 residues. The CDR3 reads CALGGFFRSLGGFADKLIF. Written as DNA, the CDR3 is TGTGCTCTTGGGGGATTCTTCCGGTCCCTCGGAGGATTCGCCGATAAACTCATCTTT.

The rearrangement uses TRDV3 and TRDJ1; D tentatively reads TRDD2 or TRDD3 (6 bases each). Trimming removed 2 bases from V and 0 bases from J, with 28 bases in between. The CDR3 is 19 residues long. Germline loops: CDR1 TVYSNPD, CDR2 GDNSRS (reference sequence). The CDR3 loop is CAFGWEAFPGDAYTDKLIF. The CDR3 DNA sequence: TGTGCCTTTGGCTGGGAGGCCTTCCCGGGGGACGCATACACCGATAAACTCATCTTT. The full variable domain, its missing parts supplied by reference TRDV3 and TRDJ1, is CDKVTQSSPDQTVASGSEVVLLCTYDTVYSNPDLFWYRIRPDYSFQFVFYGDNSRSEGADFTQGRFSVKHILTQKAFHLVISPVRTEDSATYYCAFGWEAFPGDAYTDKLIFGKGTRVTVEP.

V usage is TRDV2 and J usage is TRDJ1; D may be TRDD3 (5 bases). Germline assignment: CDR1 GEAIGNYY and CDR2 EKD. Trimming took 3 bases from V and 0 from J, leaving 34 bases between them. This CDR3 region has 22 residues. CDR3 amino acids: CACDAISNPGLIAPIHTDKLIF. The DNA for the CDR3 is TGTGCCTGTGACGCGATCTCAAACCCGGGGTTAATCGCGCCGATACACACCGATAAACTCATCTTT.

This clone is labeled medium-sized (0.01 to 0.1%). This sequence joins TRDV2 and TRDJ3; 11 positions match TRDD3. The V and J ends lost 4 bases and 4 bases, in that order; junction bases with no gene match: 5. Germline loops: CDR1 GEAIGNYY, CDR2 EKD. CDR3 length equals 17 residues. CDR3 nucleotide sequence: TGTGCCTGTGATATGGGGGATACGCATTGGGACACCCGACAGATGTTTTTC. Its protein is CACDMGDTHWDTRQMFF.

This clone was picked up a small number of times. The V and J genes are TRDV1 and TRDJ1; 9 positions match TRDD3. V was clipped by 3 bases and J by 2 bases; unmatched bases: 13. The germline CDR1 and CDR2 sequences are TSWWSYY and QGS. The CDR3 has 18 residues. Here the CDR3 reads CALGEDSLWWGITDKLIF. The CDR3 region has the DNA TGTGCTCTTGGGGAGGATTCCTTATGGTGGGGGATAACCGATAAACTCATCTTT.

The rearrangement joins TRDV1 to TRDJ1; 7 nucleotides agree with TRDD3. Per germline, CDR1 TSWWSYY and CDR2 QGS. This CDR3 contains 21 residues. Trimming cost V 3 bases and J 0 bases; bases outside gene matches: 22. CDR3 region: CALGECHLSCCTGEYTDKLIF. Written as DNA, the CDR3 is TGTGCTCTTGGGGAGTGCCACCTTTCCTGTTGTACTGGGGAATACACCGATAAACTCATCTTT.

This clone was picked up a small number of times. The chain combines TRDV2 with TRDJ3; weak D call: TRDD3 (6 bases). Per the germline V gene, CDR1 is GEAIGNYY and CDR2 is EKD. The CDR3 length is 18 residues. V lost 1 base and J lost 3, with 15 bases in between. CDR3 coding DNA: TGTGCCTGTGACACGGGAGATACGAGGGACTGGGACACCCGACAGATGTTTTTC. Translation gives CACDTGDTRDWDTRQMFF.

The chain links TRDV2 to TRDJ3, with 7 bases matching TRDD3. Per germline, CDR1 GEAIGNYY and CDR2 EKD. Trimming removed 0 bases from V and 0 bases from J; junction bases left unmatched: 10. This CDR3 is built from 20 residues. The CDR3: CACDTAGGPGSSWDTRQMFF. CDR3 nucleotides: TGTGCCTGTGACACCGCTGGGGGTCCCGGGAGCTCCTGGGACACCCGACAGATGTTTTTC.

V gene TRDV1 combines with J gene TRDJ1; D is unresolved. This CDR3 spans 12 amino acids. From germline, CDR1 is TSWWSYY and CDR2 QGS. The CDR3 is CALAGPRAKLIF. CDR3 coding DNA: TGTGCCTTAGCGGGCCCCAGGGCGAAACTCATCTTT.

The gene calls are TRDV1 and TRDJ1; D is ambiguous. Between the trimmed V and J ends, which lost 1 base and 8 bases, there was a span of 23 bases. From germline, CDR1 is TSWWSYY and CDR2 QGS. There are 17 residues in the CDR3. CDR3 nucleotides: TGTGCTCTTGGGGAACGGCCGCTTTTCCGCAGGTTTAGAAAACTCATCTTT. This encodes CALGERPLFRRFRKLIF.

For this clone: A read error may explain this, as a much larger clone is one base away. The sample contains more than one DNA sequence encoding this CDR3. The gene calls are TRDV1 and TRDJ1; D perhaps matches TRDD3 (9 bases). V lost 3 bases and J 0 bases, leaving 38 bases between the germline ends. Germline CDR1 is TSWWSYY and CDR2 is QGS. CDR3 length: 24 amino acids. The DNA for the CDR3 is TGTGCTCTTGGGGACTTATTGCTTCGGCCTTCCTATGGGGGGATACTCCCCTACACCGATAAACTCATCTTT. It yields the protein CALGDLLLRPSYGGILPYTDKLIF.

V gene TRDV3 combines with J gene TRDJ1, with TRDD3 as a possible D gene (6 bases). The CDR3 length is 23 residues. CDR1 is TVYSNPD and CDR2 is GDNSRS in the germline V gene (reference sequence). V was trimmed by 4 bases and J by 3 bases, leaving 45 bases between them. The CDR3 DNA sequence: TGTGCCTACTTACCTCAAGGGGGGGCTTCTGCCTCTGGGGAATACGTCAAGGCCGATAAACTCATCTTT. Its protein is CAYLPQGGASASGEYVKADKLIF.

The chain couples TRDV1 to TRDJ1; no reliable D call. Germline CDR1 and CDR2: TSWWSYY and QGS. The V end was cut by 5 bases, the J end by 0 bases, with 31 bases between. The CDR3 contains 21 residues. CDR3 nucleotide sequence: TGTGCTCTTGGGATACTACCTAAAAACGACCCCTATGTACTGCACACCGATAAACTCATCTTT. This codes for CALGILPKNDPYVLHTDKLIF.

This clone was counted between two and nine times. The V gene is TRDV1, the J gene TRDJ1, with a weak D call TRDD2 (6 bases). Trimming removed 4 bases at V and 3 bases at J, with 27 bases between. Per germline, CDR1 TSWWSYY and CDR2 QGS. The CDR3 covers 19 residues. The CDR3 protein is CALGALGLPITDDPDKLIF. Written as DNA, the CDR3 is TGTGCTCTTGGGGCCCTTGGCCTTCCAATAACTGATGACCCCGATAAACTCATCTTT.

The chain uses TRDV1 and TRDJ1, with D maybe TRDD2 (9 bases). The CDR3 sequence is 25 residues long. The ends were cut back, 4 bases at V and 0 bases at J, with 42 bases in the middle. The germline CDR1 and CDR2 sequences are TSWWSYY and QGS. The CDR3 DNA follows: TGTGCTCTTGGGGGCGTCATCGGCCTTCCTACCGTACTGGGGGGATGGATTAAATACACCGATAAACTCATCTTT. Translating gives CALGGVIGLPTVLGGWIKYTDKLIF.

The chain carries TRDV1 and TRDJ1; a weak D match, TRDD2 (5 bases). The CDR3 has 19 residues. V lost 2 bases and J 2 bases, leaving 24 bases between the germline ends. Per the germline V gene, CDR1 is TSWWSYY and CDR2 is QGS. The CDR3 sequence is CALGEDDGVLGRLTDKLIF. The DNA for the CDR3 is TGTGCTCTTGGGGAAGACGACGGAGTCCTAGGTCGCTTAACCGATAAACTCATCTTT.

The V gene is TRDV2, the J gene TRDJ1; 9 nucleotides line up with TRDD3. CDR1 is GEAIGNYY, CDR2 EKD, per germline. With 3 bases clipped from V and 0 bases from J, the junction kept 13 bases outside the gene matches. The CDR3 loop spans 18 amino acids. The CDR3 region has the DNA TGTGCCTGTGACCCTTTATCTGGGGGATTAATGTACACCGATAAACTCATCTTT. Amino acid sequence: CACDPLSGGLMYTDKLIF.

Note on this clone: The junction departs from germline at one end; a sequencing error may be responsible. The sample holds other DNA sequences that translate to the same CDR3. This chain joins TRDV3 and TRDJ1, with 13 bases identical to TRDD3. In germline, CDR1 is TVYSNPD, CDR2 GDNSRS (reference sequence). The CDR3 is made up of 20 amino acids. The CDR3 nucleotides read TGTGCCTTCCCTTCAGAAGCCTGTACTGGGGGATACGCGCACACCGATAAGCTCATCTTT. Translation: CAFPSEACTGGYAHTDKLIF.

Remarks on this clone: At one end, the junction sequence differs from germline, possibly due to a read error. The same CDR3 can be traced to other DNA sequences in this sample. The gene calls are TRDV1 and TRDJ1; tentative D call: TRDD3 (6 bases). CDR1 TSWWSYY and CDR2 QGS come from the germline V gene. The CDR3 totals 24 residues. The CDR3 is CALGDGLPLLGALLVTPYTDKLIF. The CDR3 nucleotides are TGCGCTCTTGGGGATGGGCTCCCTCTCTTGGGGGCCCTCCTAGTTACTCCCTACACCGATAAACTCATCTTT.

The V and J genes are TRDV1 and TRDJ1; 9 bases match TRDD3. Trimming at V came to 4 bases and at J to 2 bases, leaving 20 bases not matched to a gene. Germline lookup yields CDR1 TSWWSYY and CDR2 QGS. CDR3 size: 20 residues. CDR3 loop: CALGGPSHWGKNPGTDKLIF. CDR3 nucleotides: TGTGCTCTTGGGGGTCCTTCTCACTGGGGGAAAAACCCGGGGACCGATAAACTCATCTTT.

The chain recombines TRDV1 with TRDJ1; D call uncertain. The CDR3 is 12 residues long. Germline assignment: CDR1 TSWWSYY and CDR2 QGS. CDR3 sequence: CALAGPRVKLIF. CDR3 DNA: TGTGCCTTAGCGGGCCCCAGGGTGAAACTCATCTTT.